This T cell receptor (beta chain) emerged from a study of shared clonotypes between healthy human individuals. Concerning this clone: The identical CDR3 is also encoded by other nucleotide sequences in the sample.

Looked up from germline, CDR1 is MNHNS and CDR2 is SASEGT. This CDR3 has 15 residues. V shed 4 bases, J shed 4 bases, and the junction held 2 bases outside the gene matches. CD45RO-negative, CCR7-positively selected cells formed the naive CD8 fraction, excluding terminally differentiated effector memory CD45RA+ cells. Sequencing used immunoSEQ multiplex PCR; TCRdb keeps in-frame clones, though not all of them. The sample yields 2 million to 2.5 million clones, about 92% seen once. The source of this sequence is a man between 18 and 35 years old in good health. Some clones in this sample may be carry-over from other donors' samples. Material: naive CD8+ T cells from PBMCs. The genes are TRBV6-1 and TRBJ2-7; 15 bases are a match to TRBD2. This chain's CDR3 is CASSVGLAGGYEQYF. For the CDR3, the DNA is TGTGCCAGCAGTGTAGGACTAGCGGGAGGGTACGAGCAGTACTTC.